Listed here are 2 T cell receptor beta chains from one sample, sequenced in a study of naive and memory T cell subsets. Two oligonucleotides, mixed equimolar, formed the beta constant-region primer covering TRBC1 and TRBC2. TCRdb recomputed calls from the UMI-ligation and nested PCR reads with MiXCR, one row per CDR3 protein. This sample has around 160,000 distinct CDR3 sequences; over 15% occur once, and the top ten carry roughly 0.14%. Sequencing input: naive CD4+ T cells from blood. All receptors come from a human donor in good health.

This clonotype occurred a few times. The rearrangement uses TRBV28 and TRBJ2-7; tentatively, D is TRBD1 (6 bases). V was shortened by 6 bases and J by 4 bases, with 10 bases between the two germline ends. CDR1 MDHEN and CDR2 SYDVKM come from the germline V gene. This CDR3 region has 12 residues. The CDR3 nucleotides read TGTGCCAGCAGACAGGGTAATTACGAGCAGTACTTC. Protein product: CASRQGNYEQYF. Variable domain in full (rest from reference TRBV28 and TRBJ2-7): DVKVTQSSRYLVKRTGEKVFLECVQDMDHENMFWYRQDPGLGLRLIYFSYDVKMKEKGDIPEGYSVSREKKERFSLILESASTNQTSMYLCASRQGNYEQYFGPGTRLTVT.

V is TRBV3-1 and J is TRBJ2-3; 7 positions match TRBD2. Trimming removed 3 bases from V and 4 bases from J; junction bases left unmatched: 4. The V gene's germline CDR1 is LGHDT and CDR2 YNNKEL (reference sequence). CDR3 length: 14 residues. The CDR3 DNA reads TGTGCCAGCAGCCACAACGCGGGAGCAGATACGCAGTATTTT. The encoded protein is CASSHNAGADTQYF.